These 20 T cell receptor beta chains were sequenced from one sample in a study of T-cell memory formation after mild COVID-19. TCRdb reanalysed the 5' RACE reads using MiXCR and keeps one entry per CDR3 protein. Of about 260,000 distinct CDR3 sequences in the sample, 8% to 9% were seen once. Sequencing was done on a sample of PBMCs or a T cell subset sorted from them (not recorded which). The receptors shown here come from a man between 18 and 29 years old who had mild COVID-19 (a few samples of this study predate the infection). Cell type and time point are not known.

This clonotype was counted between two and nine times. This rearrangement joins TRBV29-1 to TRBJ1-1; no clear D. From germline, CDR1 is SQVTM and CDR2 ANQGSEA. The V and J ends lost 4 bases and 3 bases respectively, with 9 bases between them. This CDR3 has 12 residues. The CDR3: CSVVGTDTEAFF. CDR3 DNA: TGCAGCGTTGTAGGTACCGACACTGAAGCTTTCTTT.

The chain links TRBV20-1 to TRBJ1-2; D is undetermined. Germline CDR1 DFQATT, CDR2 SNEGSKA (reference sequence). V gave up 5 bases and J gave up 2 bases, with 15 bases separating them. This CDR3 has 14 residues. The CDR3 region is CSAHIRLGNYGYTF. CDR3 DNA: TGCAGTGCTCACATTCGTCTGGGAAACTATGGCTACACCTTC.

This clonotype has a count of ten or more. The chain joins TRBV11-2 to TRBJ1-1; tentative D call: TRBD1 (6 bases). V lost 4 bases and J lost 5, with 11 bases in between. Per germline, CDR1 SGHAT and CDR2 FQNNGV. This CDR3 is 13 amino acids long. The DNA of the CDR3 is TGTGCCAGCAGCTATACAGGGAGGACTGAAGCTTTCTTT. Protein: CASSYTGRTEAFF.

This clonotype turned up a few times. The rearrangement joins TRBV4-1 to TRBJ1-5; unclear D gene. V lost 0 bases and J lost 0, with 9 bases in between. CDR1 MGHRA and CDR2 YSYEKL come from the germline V gene. This CDR3 spans 16 amino acids. The chain's CDR3 is CASSQDHVYSNQPQHF. The CDR3 nucleotides are TGCGCCAGCAGCCAAGATCATGTTTATAGCAATCAGCCCCAGCATTTT.

This clonotype was seen a handful of times. This chain uses TRBV3-1 with TRBJ2-5; no reliable D call. The CDR3 consists of 12 residues. The V gene's germline CDR1 is LGHDT and CDR2 YNNKEL (reference sequence). The V and J ends lost 0 bases and 5 bases respectively, with 4 bases between them. For the CDR3, the DNA is TGTGCCAGCAGCCAAGATGAGGAGACCCAGTACTTC. Translation: CASSQDEETQYF.

The rearrangement links TRBV27 to TRBJ1-5; weak D call: TRBD1 (5 bases). The CDR3 loop spans 16 amino acids. Germline CDR1 reads MNHEY; CDR2 reads SMNVEV (reference sequence). Trimming cost V 7 bases and J 1 base, with 17 bases left between them. CDR3: CASKPFGGISNQPQHF. Written as DNA, the CDR3 is TGTGCCAGCAAACCCTTCGGGGGGATCAGCAATCAGCCCCAGCATTTT.

This clonotype showed up just a few times. The chain employs TRBV12-3 or TRBV12-4 and TRBJ2-1; D unclear. CDR3 length equals 12 residues. Trimming removed 3 bases from V and 9 bases from J, with 9 bases in between. The CDR3 region is CASSFGASEQFF. The CDR3 coding sequence is TGTGCCAGCAGTTTTGGAGCCAGTGAGCAGTTCTTC.

This clonotype was detected many times. As DNA, the CDR3 is TGCGCCAGCAGCTTTCATGGGAACACTGAAGCTTTCTTT. Protein: CASSFHGNTEAFF. The chain recombines TRBV5-1 with TRBJ1-1; D uncertain. Germline assignment: CDR1 SGHRS and CDR2 YFSETQ. This CDR3 is built from 13 residues. V was clipped by 2 bases and J by 1 base, with 6 bases between them. Combining the CDR3 with reference TRBV5-1 and TRBJ1-1 gives the whole variable domain KAGVTQTPRYLIKTRGQQVTLSCSPISGHRSVSWYQQTPGQGLQFLFEYFSETQRNKGNFPGRFSGRQFSNSRSEMNVSTLELGDSALYLCASSFHGNTEAFFGQGTRLTVV.

There are a few counts of this clonotype. V usage is TRBV20-1 and J usage is TRBJ1-2; D gene uncertain. Germline-derived CDR1 and CDR2 are DFQATT and SNEGSKA (reference sequence). The CDR3 sequence is 13 residues long. V lost 1 base to trimming and J lost 4 bases, with 10 bases between them. As DNA, the CDR3 is TGCAGTGCTAGAGCCTGGGCCCGCTATGGCTACACCTTC. It is translated as CSARAWARYGYTF.

This clonotype appeared many times. The chain joins TRBV20-1 to TRBJ2-1; D unclear. This CDR3 has 8 amino acids. Trimming took 6 bases from V and 8 from J, leaving 2 bases between them. Germline V gene lookup returns CDR1 DFQATT and CDR2 SNEGSKA (reference sequence). This CDR3 is CSAYEQFF. The CDR3 region has the DNA TGCAGTGCCTATGAGCAGTTCTTC.

The table lists this clonotype with many counts. This chain links TRBV7-2 with TRBJ2-2; the match to TRBD2 covers 8 bases. Unmatched junction bases numbered 2, after V lost 2 bases and J lost 3 bases. Germline V CDR1 and CDR2: SGHTA, FQGNSA. The CDR3 is 15 amino acids. The CDR3 loop reads CASSLTSGYTGELFF. CDR3 nucleotides: TGTGCCAGCAGCTTAACTAGCGGCTACACCGGGGAGCTGTTTTTT.

The J gene is TRBJ1-4, the V gene TRBV3-1, with D possibly TRBD1 on 6 matching bases. The CDR3 runs 14 residues. The V gene's germline CDR1 is LGHDT and CDR2 YNNKEL (reference sequence). Trimming removed 4 bases from V and 7 bases from J, with 13 bases in between. The CDR3 DNA follows: TGTGCCAGCAGCCCCAGGGTAGGGGGTGAAAAACTGTTTTTT. Its protein is CASSPRVGGEKLFF.

This clonotype was recorded a few times. V is TRBV6-2 or TRBV6-3 and J is TRBJ1-5; D remains unclear. Per germline, CDR1 MNHEY and CDR2 SVGEGT. This CDR3 contains 15 residues. V was trimmed by 7 bases and J by 7 bases, leaving 20 bases between them. CDR3 protein: CASTEAGPHSQPQHF. CDR3 sequence (DNA): TGTGCCAGCACCGAGGCCGGGCCCCACAGCCAGCCCCAGCATTTT.

The sample holds a few counts of this clonotype. The chain recombines TRBV12-3 or TRBV12-4 with TRBJ2-7; 9 bases match TRBD2. This CDR3 has 18 amino acids. Trimming took 2 bases from V and 1 from J; bases not matched to a gene: 12. The DNA for the CDR3 is TGTGCCAGCAGTTTAAAAAGGGGGTCGACTAGCGGATCCTACGAGCAGTACTTC. Translation gives CASSLKRGSTSGSYEQYF.

The chain combines TRBV5-4 with TRBJ2-5; the match to TRBD2 covers 8 bases. Germline lookup yields CDR1 SGHNT and CDR2 YYREEE (reference sequence). J gave up 4 bases and V 0 bases, and 8 bases lay outside the gene matches. The CDR3 contains 16 residues. CDR3 in DNA: TGTGCCAGCAGCTTGGCCATAGCGGGGAGGCGAGAGACCCAGTACTTC. Protein: CASSLAIAGRRETQYF.

CDR3 bases: TGTGCCAGCAGCCCACCCGGGGGGTCCCACACTGAAGCTTTCTTT. Encoded protein: CASSPPGGSHTEAFF. This sequence joins TRBV7-9 and TRBJ1-1, with D possibly TRBD1 on 5 matching bases. CDR3 length: 15 amino acids. Trimming took 5 bases from V and 3 from J, leaving 16 bases between them. Germline lookup yields CDR1 SEHNR and CDR2 FQNEAQ (reference sequence).

The J gene is TRBJ2-3, the V gene TRBV9; unclear D gene. The CDR3 has 14 residues. Trimming cost V 2 bases and J 0 bases, with 7 bases left between them. Germline CDR1 SGDLS, CDR2 YYNGEE. The CDR3 here is CASSVRPSTDTQYF. CDR3 nucleotides: TGTGCCAGCAGCGTTCGGCCGAGCACAGATACGCAGTATTTT. Variable domain in full (rest from reference TRBV9 and TRBJ2-3): DSGVTQTPKHLITATGQRVTLRCSPRSGDLSVYWYQQSLDQGLQFLIQYYNGEERAKGNILERFSAQQFPDLHSELNLSSLELGDSALYFCASSVRPSTDTQYFGPGTRLTVL.

This clonotype was counted at least ten times. This chain links TRBV20-1 with TRBJ1-3, with D uncertain. Germline V gene lookup returns CDR1 DFQATT and CDR2 SNEGSKA (reference sequence). V was trimmed by 0 bases and J by 3 bases, leaving 6 bases between them. CDR3 length: 13 residues. The CDR3 DNA reads TGCAGTGCTAGAGAAGGTGTTGGAAACACCATATATTTT. This gives the protein CSAREGVGNTIYF.

This clonotype was found many times. This sequence joins TRBV7-2 and TRBJ2-1; D remains ambiguous. The CDR3 contains 12 residues. Looked up from germline, CDR1 is SGHTA and CDR2 is FQGNSA. V dropped 5 bases and J dropped 10 bases, with 12 bases sitting between them. The CDR3 loop reads CASSPRVTEQFF. CDR3 DNA sequence: TGTGCCAGCAGCCCCCGGGTTACCGAGCAGTTCTTC.

In this sample, this clonotype turned up a few times. The chain links TRBV20-1 to TRBJ2-5; no definite D call. Germline lookup yields CDR1 DFQATT and CDR2 SNEGSKA (reference sequence). The CDR3 contains 13 residues. The V and J ends lost 3 bases and 1 base respectively, with 9 bases between them. In DNA form, the CDR3 reads TGCAGTGCTAGCACGGTGGGCCAAGAGACCCAGTACTTC. This codes for CSASTVGQETQYF.